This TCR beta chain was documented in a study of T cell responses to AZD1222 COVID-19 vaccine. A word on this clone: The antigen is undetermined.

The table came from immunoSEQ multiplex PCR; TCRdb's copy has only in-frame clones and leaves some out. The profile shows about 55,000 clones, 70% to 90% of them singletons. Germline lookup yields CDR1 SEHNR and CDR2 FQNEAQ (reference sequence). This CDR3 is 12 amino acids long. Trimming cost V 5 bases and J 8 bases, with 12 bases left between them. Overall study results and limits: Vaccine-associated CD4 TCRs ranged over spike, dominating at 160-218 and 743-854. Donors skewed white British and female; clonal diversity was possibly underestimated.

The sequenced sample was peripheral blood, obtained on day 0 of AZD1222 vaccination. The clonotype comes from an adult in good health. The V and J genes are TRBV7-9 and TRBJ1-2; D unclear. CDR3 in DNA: TGTGCCAGCAGCCCCCCCGGGAACGGCTACACCTTC. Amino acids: CASSPPGNGYTF.